This section outlines one T cell receptor (beta chain) sequence together with its context. No antigen is known for it. Qualities for individual bases were not recorded, and no much larger clone is one base off. Trimming costs V 5 bases and J 4 bases, and their ends lie 8 bases apart. Spanning cysteine to phenylalanine, the CDR3 consists of 13 amino acids. Only CDR3 DNA remains: 39 bases, in frame from the first base. According to the germline V gene (reference sequence), CDR1 reads LNHDA and CDR2 reads SQIVND. This specimen comes from a study of control samples from healthy donors and cancer patients (dated by TCRdb to between 2020 and 2021). Library preparation employed the immunoSEQ multiplex PCR assay. TCRdb's version of the immuneACCESS table is confined to in-frame rearrangements and falls short of the full clone set. An unresolved V gene accounts for under half of the shortfall where checked; the remainder is of unknown origin. The sample table contains roughly 100,000 clones; only one count was recorded for 83% of them. The top ten clonotypes cover 13% of the sample.

The sequencing input was blood. Recombination joined TRBV19 with TRBJ1-4; a tentative D match to TRBD1 spans 5 bases. This TCR came from a woman between 50 and 59 years old in good health. The CDR3 in this case is CASSAGGNEKLFF. In nucleotides, the sequence is TGTGCCAGTAGTGCGGGGGGTAATGAAAAACTGTTTTTT.